This entry lists 23 T cell receptor beta chains sequenced from one sample in a study of T cell repertoires in cytomegalovirus infection. Each CDR3 protein gets one entry after TCRdb re-called the reads with MiXCR. This sample carries about 140,000 distinct CDR3 sequences, 5% to 6.5% of them seen once, and the ten largest clones take 15% to 20%. The sample consisted of PBMCs. These receptors were collected from a human donor in good health (CMV status not recorded). Some clones in this sample may be carry-over from other donors' samples.

This clonotype was counted at least ten times. This chain links TRBV7-2 with TRBJ2-2; D tentatively fits TRBD1 or TRBD2 (5 bases each). From germline, CDR1 is SGHTA and CDR2 FQGNSA. This CDR3 is built from 15 residues. The V end lost 5 bases, the J end lost 6 bases, and 16 bases lay between the germline ends. The CDR3 loop is CASSLNIVGAGELFF. The CDR3 region has the DNA TGTGCCAGCAGCCTTAACATCGTGGGGGCCGGGGAGCTGTTTTTT.

Ten or more counts support this clonotype. The gene calls are TRBV7-2 and TRBJ2-1; 7 nucleotides align to TRBD2. V lost 5 bases and J lost 0; bases outside the gene matches: 4. This CDR3 has 15 residues. From germline, CDR1 is SGHTA and CDR2 FQGNSA. Here the CDR3 DNA reads TGTGCCAGCAGCAACGGGGGGAGCTCCTACAATGAGCAGTTCTTC. Residues: CASSNGGSSYNEQFF.

This clonotype was detected many times. The gene calls are TRBV7-2 and TRBJ1-1; TRBD1 matches at 8 bases. The CDR3 is 15 amino acids. Trimming cost V 3 bases and J 4 bases; bases outside gene matches: 7. The V gene's germline CDR1 is SGHTA and CDR2 FQGNSA. The CDR3 loop reads CASSFPGQGGTEAFF. Written as DNA, the CDR3 is TGTGCCAGCAGCTTCCCTGGACAGGGCGGCACTGAAGCTTTCTTT. Full variable domain (outside the CDR3, taken from reference TRBV7-2 and TRBJ1-1): GAGVSQSPSNKVTEKGKDVELRCDPISGHTALYWYRQSLGQGLEFLIYFQGNSAPDKSGLPSDRFSAERTGGSVSTLTIQRTQQEDSAVYLCASSFPGQGGTEAFFGQGTRLTVV.

This clonotype showed up many times. The chain links TRBV3-1 to TRBJ1-5; 8 positions match TRBD1. CDR1 is LGHDT, CDR2 YNNKEL, per germline (reference sequence). The CDR3 totals 14 residues. V shed 5 bases, J shed 6 bases, and the junction held 6 bases outside the gene matches. CDR3 loop: CASSTDRGTQPQHF. The DNA of the CDR3 is TGTGCCAGCAGCACCGACAGGGGAACTCAGCCCCAGCATTTT.

This clonotype was seen repeatedly, ten times or more. The junction departs from germline at one end; a sequencing error may be responsible. V is TRBV12-3 or TRBV12-4 and J is TRBJ1-3; tentative D call: TRBD1 (5 bases). The CDR3 sequence is 12 residues long. CDR3 sequence: CAGGVSGNTIYF. CDR3 DNA: TGCGCTGGGGGGGTTTCTGGAAACACCATATATTTT.

This clonotype was seen a few times. V gene TRBV12-3 or TRBV12-4 combines with J gene TRBJ1-5; D may be TRBD1 (5 bases). Trimming cost V 5 bases and J 7 bases, with 18 bases left between them. The CDR3 runs 15 residues. In DNA form, the CDR3 reads TGTGCCAGCAGTGCGGGACCCGGGATAGGACAGCCCCAGCATTTT. This codes for CASSAGPGIGQPQHF.

The rearrangement links TRBV20-1 to TRBJ1-6; D perhaps matches TRBD1 (6 bases). From germline, CDR1 is DFQATT and CDR2 SNEGSKA (reference sequence). The V gene lost 6 bases and the J gene lost 9 bases, with 12 bases spanning the gap. The CDR3 length is 12 residues. DNA of the CDR3: TGCAGTGCCATGGACAGTGGTTCACCCCTCCACTTT. Translation: CSAMDSGSPLHF.

The sample holds many counts of this clonotype. The CDR3: CASSLVTTGSNQPQHF. Here the CDR3 DNA reads TGTGCCAGCAGCTTAGTAACTACAGGGTCCAATCAGCCCCAGCATTTT. This chain links TRBV7-2 with TRBJ1-5; maybe TRBD1 (6 bases). The CDR3 spans 16 residues. The germline gives CDR1 SGHTA, CDR2 FQGNSA. V was cut by 1 base and J by 3 bases, with 13 bases left in between.

This clonotype was found many times. The chain is built from TRBV7-2 and TRBJ2-2; 11 positions match TRBD2. Per germline, CDR1 SGHTA and CDR2 FQGNSA. The CDR3 is made up of 16 amino acids. The ends lost 5 bases at V and 1 base at J; junction bases unmatched: 3. The CDR3 sequence: CASSPLAGGNTGELFF. The CDR3 coding sequence is TGTGCCAGCAGCCCTCTAGCGGGGGGGAACACCGGGGAGCTGTTTTTT. The full variable domain, in which reference TRBV7-2 and TRBJ2-2 provide the parts outside the CDR3, is GAGVSQSPSNKVTEKGKDVELRCDPISGHTALYWYRQSLGQGLEFLIYFQGNSAPDKSGLPSDRFSAERTGGSVSTLTIQRTQQEDSAVYLCASSPLAGGNTGELFFGEGSRLTVL.

The V call is TRBV7-8, the J call TRBJ2-7, with TRBD1 identical over 10 bases. The CDR3 totals 15 residues. V was pared by 4 bases and J by 3 bases, with 6 bases of the junction left unmatched. The germline CDR1 and CDR2 sequences are SGHVS and FQNEAQ. The CDR3 sequence: CASSSLRDRGYEQYF. In DNA form, the CDR3 reads TGTGCCAGCAGCTCCCTCCGGGACAGGGGCTACGAGCAGTACTTC.

The table lists this clonotype with many counts. In DNA form, the CDR3 reads TGTGCCAGCAAGGCAGGGGGCAATCGGGACTATGGCTACACCTTC. It is translated as CASKAGGNRDYGYTF. This sequence joins TRBV28 and TRBJ1-2; TRBD1 aligns across 8 bases. Trimming took 7 bases from V and 3 from J; bases not matched to a gene: 10. Germline V gene lookup returns CDR1 MDHEN and CDR2 SYDVKM. The CDR3 has 15 amino acids.

Only a few counts were recorded for this clonotype. The chain is built from TRBV14 and TRBJ2-7; possible D gene TRBD2, 5 bases. CDR3 size: 15 residues. From germline, CDR1 is SGHDN and CDR2 FVKESK. V dropped 0 bases and J dropped 5 bases, with 14 bases sitting between them. CDR3 loop: CASSQDLSWRNEQYF. The CDR3 DNA follows: TGTGCCAGCAGCCAAGATTTGTCCTGGAGGAACGAGCAGTACTTC.

In this sample, this clonotype turned up many times. This chain joins TRBV7-2 and TRBJ1-5, with TRBD1 as a possible D gene (5 bases). Trimming removed 5 bases from V and 5 bases from J, with 10 bases in between. The CDR3 runs 13 residues. Germline loops: CDR1 SGHTA, CDR2 FQGNSA. This chain's CDR3 is CASSPRGDQPQHF. The CDR3 DNA reads as TGTGCCAGCAGCCCCCGGGGGGATCAGCCCCAGCATTTT.

This clonotype was picked up many times. This chain links TRBV7-8 with TRBJ1-1, with D possibly matching TRBD1 (6 bases). Trimming left V 5 bases short and J 0 bases short, with 16 bases between. Germline values: CDR1 SGHVS, CDR2 FQNEAQ. This CDR3 is built from 16 residues. The DNA for the CDR3 is TGTGCCAGCAGCCCTCGGGGGGCGGGCATGAACACTGAAGCTTTCTTT. It is translated as CASSPRGAGMNTEAFF. The entire variable domain, with the rest obtained from reference TRBV7-8 and TRBJ1-1, is as follows: GAGVSQSPRYKVAKRGQDVALRCDPISGHVSLFWYQQALGQGPEFLTYFQNEAQLDKSGLPSDRFFAERPEGSVSTLKIQRTQQEDSAVYLCASSPRGAGMNTEAFFGQGTRLTVV.

Comments on this clonotype: Given the absence of the conserved phenylalanine or tryptophan at the CDR3 end, a read error is likely. The V and J genes are TRBV14 and TRBJ2-1; TRBD2 agrees at 10 bases. The J segment lost 4 bases and the V segment lost 4 bases, leaving 4 bases of the junction unmatched. The CDR3 loop spans 15 amino acids. CDR1 is SGHDN, CDR2 FVKESK, per germline. CDR3 region: CASSRALAGYNEQFC. The CDR3 DNA is TGTGCCAGCAGCCGGGCACTAGCGGGGTACAATGAGCAGTTCTGC.

This sequence joins TRBV18 and TRBJ2-7; 7 bases are shared with TRBD1. Trimming took 5 bases from V and 3 from J; bases not matched to a gene: 13. The CDR3 runs to 16 residues. The V gene's germline CDR1 is KGHSH and CDR2 LQKENI. The CDR3 region is CASSSQGTARIYEQYF. The CDR3 region has the DNA TGTGCCAGCTCATCTCAGGGGACAGCCAGAATCTACGAGCAGTACTTC.

This clonotype was recorded many times. This sequence joins TRBV7-9 and TRBJ2-7; TRBD2 agrees at 10 bases. The germline V gene has CDR1 SEHNR and CDR2 FQNEAQ (reference sequence). The length of the CDR3 is 14 residues. The junction had 4 bases not matched to a gene; V was cut back by 5 bases and J by 3 bases. The CDR3 DNA is TGTGCCAGCAGCCCGACTAGCGGGCACTACGAGCAGTACTTC. Amino acids: CASSPTSGHYEQYF.

This clonotype was seen repeatedly, ten times or more. This sequence joins TRBV6-2 or TRBV6-3 and TRBJ2-1, with D possibly matching TRBD2 (5 bases). This CDR3 contains 12 residues. Trimming stripped 4 bases from V and 9 bases from J, with 10 bases between. Germline V lookup: CDR1 MNHEY, CDR2 SVGEGT. CDR3 coding DNA: TGTGCCAGCAGTTCCTTCACTAGTGAGCAGTTCTTC. Translating it yields CASSSFTSEQFF.

This clonotype was observed at least ten times. The chain uses TRBV7-2 and TRBJ2-1, with unresolved D. The CDR3 is made up of 18 amino acids. CDR1 and CDR2 (germline): SGHTA, FQGNSA. Trimming took off 1 base at V and 2 bases at J, with 18 bases between the two ends. CDR3 in DNA: TGTGCCAGCAGCTTAGGAGTCCGGGCACGACGGGCCTACAATGAGCAGTTCTTC. Translating it yields CASSLGVRARRAYNEQFF.

Only a few counts were recorded for this clonotype. This rearrangement joins TRBV20-1 to TRBJ2-3, with 8 bases matching TRBD2. V lost 0 bases, J lost 0 bases, and 11 bases stayed unmatched. The CDR3 has 18 residues. In germline, CDR1 is DFQATT, CDR2 SNEGSKA (reference sequence). The DNA for the CDR3 is TGCAGTGCTAGAGATCTTCCGAAGCGGGGGCTTAGCACAGATACGCAGTATTTT. Translation gives CSARDLPKRGLSTDTQYF.

This clonotype has ten or more counts. The CDR3 DNA follows: TGTGCCAGCAGTTTATCGTCGACTAGAGGGTGGGACAAAAACATTCAGTACTTC. Its translation is CASSLSSTRGWDKNIQYF. The chain has TRBV27 and TRBJ2-4; TRBD2 is a possible D gene (6 bases). Per the germline V gene, CDR1 is MNHEY and CDR2 is SMNVEV (reference sequence). V was trimmed by 0 bases and J by 3 bases, leaving 18 bases between them. The CDR3 extends over 18 amino acids.

This clonotype has at least ten counts. The chain has TRBV20-1 and TRBJ1-2; TRBD1 might be the D (6 bases). Germline V lookup: CDR1 DFQATT, CDR2 SNEGSKA (reference sequence). The V end was cut by 3 bases, the J end by 5 bases, with 13 bases between. The CDR3 contains 13 residues. The CDR3 is CSARSTGAYGYTF. CDR3 nucleotide sequence: TGCAGTGCTAGGTCGACAGGTGCTTATGGCTACACCTTC.

The sample holds many counts of this clonotype. The chain carries TRBV27 and TRBJ2-7, with TRBD2 matching over 9 bases. V trimming: 5 bases; J trimming: 9 bases; junction bases outside the gene matches: 14. The CDR3 has 15 amino acids. Germline loops: CDR1 MNHEY, CDR2 SMNVEV (reference sequence). The CDR3 is CASSRSKRGDGLQYF. CDR3 nucleotide sequence: TGTGCCAGCAGTCGCTCCAAGCGGGGGGACGGGTTGCAGTACTTC.